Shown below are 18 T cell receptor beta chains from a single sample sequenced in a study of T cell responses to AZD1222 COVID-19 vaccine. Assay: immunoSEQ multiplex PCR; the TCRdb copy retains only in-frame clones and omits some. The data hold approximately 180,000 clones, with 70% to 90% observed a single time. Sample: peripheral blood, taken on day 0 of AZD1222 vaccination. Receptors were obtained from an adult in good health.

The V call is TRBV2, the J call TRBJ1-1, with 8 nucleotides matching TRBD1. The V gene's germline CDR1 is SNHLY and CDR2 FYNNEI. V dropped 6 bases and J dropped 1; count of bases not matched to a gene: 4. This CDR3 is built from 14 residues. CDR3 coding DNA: TGTGCCAGCAGAGGACAGGGTCGGAACACTGAAGCTTTCTTT. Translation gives CASRGQGRNTEAFF. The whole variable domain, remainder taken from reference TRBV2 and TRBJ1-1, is EPEVTQTPSHQVTQMGQEVILRCVPISNHLYFYWYRQILGQKVEFLVSFYNNEISEKSEIFDDQFSVERPDGSNFTLKIRSTKLEDSAMYFCASRGQGRNTEAFFGQGTRLTVV.

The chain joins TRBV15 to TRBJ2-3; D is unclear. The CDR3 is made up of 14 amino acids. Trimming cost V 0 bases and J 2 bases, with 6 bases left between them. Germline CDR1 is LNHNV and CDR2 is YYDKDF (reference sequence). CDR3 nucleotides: TGTGCCACCAGCAGAGAACATAACACAGATACGCAGTATTTT. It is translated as CATSREHNTDTQYF.

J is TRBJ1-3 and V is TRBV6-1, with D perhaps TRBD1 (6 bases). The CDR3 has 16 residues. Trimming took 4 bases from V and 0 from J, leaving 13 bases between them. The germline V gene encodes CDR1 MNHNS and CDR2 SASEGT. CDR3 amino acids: CASSAEGEYSGNTIYF. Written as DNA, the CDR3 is TGTGCCAGCAGTGCCGAGGGGGAATACTCTGGAAACACCATATATTTT.

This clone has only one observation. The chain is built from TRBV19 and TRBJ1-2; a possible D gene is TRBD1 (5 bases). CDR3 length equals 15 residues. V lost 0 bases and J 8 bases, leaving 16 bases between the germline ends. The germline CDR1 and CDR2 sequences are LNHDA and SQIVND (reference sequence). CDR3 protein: CASSIDVDSFYGYTF. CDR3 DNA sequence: TGTGCCAGTAGTATAGATGTCGACAGTTTCTACGGCTACACCTTC.

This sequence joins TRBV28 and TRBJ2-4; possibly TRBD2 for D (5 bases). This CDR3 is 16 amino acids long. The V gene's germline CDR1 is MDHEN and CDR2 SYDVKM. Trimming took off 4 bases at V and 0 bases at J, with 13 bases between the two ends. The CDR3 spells CASSSPGVLAKNIQYF. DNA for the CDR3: TGTGCCAGCAGTTCCCCCGGGGTACTAGCCAAAAACATTCAGTACTTC.

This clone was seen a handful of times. CDR3 DNA sequence: TGTGCCAGCAGTCCCCTTGGGACAGGGAGGGATCAGCCCCAGCATTTT. Translating it yields CASSPLGTGRDQPQHF. This chain links TRBV28 with TRBJ1-5; TRBD1 agrees at 9 bases. Germline CDR1 is MDHEN and CDR2 is SYDVKM. CDR3 length: 16 amino acids. V was pared by 5 bases and J by 5 bases, with 10 bases of the junction left unmatched.

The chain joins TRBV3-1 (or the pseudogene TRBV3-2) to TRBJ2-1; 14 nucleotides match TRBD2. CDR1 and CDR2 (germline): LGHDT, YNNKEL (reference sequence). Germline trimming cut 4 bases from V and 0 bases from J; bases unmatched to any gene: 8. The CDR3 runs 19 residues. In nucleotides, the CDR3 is TGTGCCAGCAGCCTGGGACTAGCGGGAGTTGGGGCCTCCTACAATGAGCAGTTCTTC. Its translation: CASSLGLAGVGASYNEQFF.

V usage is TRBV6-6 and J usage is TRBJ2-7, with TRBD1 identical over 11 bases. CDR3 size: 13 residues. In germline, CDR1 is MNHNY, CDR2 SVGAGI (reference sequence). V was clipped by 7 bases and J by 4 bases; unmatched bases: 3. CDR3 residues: CASIGQGAYEQYF. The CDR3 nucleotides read TGTGCCAGCATCGGACAGGGGGCGTACGAGCAGTACTTC.

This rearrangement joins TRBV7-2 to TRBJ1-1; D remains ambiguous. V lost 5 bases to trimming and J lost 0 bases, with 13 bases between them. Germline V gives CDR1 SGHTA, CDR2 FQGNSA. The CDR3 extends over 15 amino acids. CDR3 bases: TGTGCCAGCAGCCCCCGCACACGACTGAACACTGAAGCTTTCTTT. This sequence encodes CASSPRTRLNTEAFF.

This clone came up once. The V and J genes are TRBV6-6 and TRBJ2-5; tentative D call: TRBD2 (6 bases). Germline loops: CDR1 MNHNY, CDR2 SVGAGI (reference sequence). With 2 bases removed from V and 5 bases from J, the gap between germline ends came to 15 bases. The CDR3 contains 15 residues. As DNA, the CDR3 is TGTGCCAGCAGTTACCCTCAGGGAGGTACGGAGACCCAGTACTTC. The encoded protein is CASSYPQGGTETQYF.

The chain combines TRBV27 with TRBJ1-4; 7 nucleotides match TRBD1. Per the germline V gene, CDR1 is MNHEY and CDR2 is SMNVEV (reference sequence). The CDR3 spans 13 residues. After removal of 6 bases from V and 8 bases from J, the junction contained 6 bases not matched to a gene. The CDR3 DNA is TGTGCCAGCAGGAGACAGGGAGGGGAAAAACTGTTTTTT. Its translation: CASRRQGGEKLFF.

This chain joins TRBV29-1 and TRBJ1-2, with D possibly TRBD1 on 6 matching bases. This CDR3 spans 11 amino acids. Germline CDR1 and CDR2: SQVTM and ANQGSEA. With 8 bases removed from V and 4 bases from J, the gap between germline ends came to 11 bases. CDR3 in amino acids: CSMGGVYGYTF. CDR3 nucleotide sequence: TGCAGCATGGGGGGCGTCTATGGCTACACCTTC.

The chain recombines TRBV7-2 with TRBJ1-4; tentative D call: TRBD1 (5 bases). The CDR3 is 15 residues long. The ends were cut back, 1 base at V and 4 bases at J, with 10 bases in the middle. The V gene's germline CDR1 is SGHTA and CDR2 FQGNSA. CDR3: CASSLDGGNNEKLFF. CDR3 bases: TGTGCCAGCAGCTTAGATGGGGGGAATAATGAAAAACTGTTTTTT.

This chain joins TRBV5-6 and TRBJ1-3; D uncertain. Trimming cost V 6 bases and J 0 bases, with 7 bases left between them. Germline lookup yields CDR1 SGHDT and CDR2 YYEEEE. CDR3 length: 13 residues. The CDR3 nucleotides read TGTGCCAGCACCCAGTACTCTGGAAACACCATATATTTT. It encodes CASTQYSGNTIYF. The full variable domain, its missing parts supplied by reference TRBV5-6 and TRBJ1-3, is DAGVTQSPTHLIKTRGQQVTLRCSPKSGHDTVSWYQQALGQGPQFIFQYYEEEERQRGNFPDRFSGHQFPNYSSELNVNALLLGDSALYLCASTQYSGNTIYFGEGSWLTVV.

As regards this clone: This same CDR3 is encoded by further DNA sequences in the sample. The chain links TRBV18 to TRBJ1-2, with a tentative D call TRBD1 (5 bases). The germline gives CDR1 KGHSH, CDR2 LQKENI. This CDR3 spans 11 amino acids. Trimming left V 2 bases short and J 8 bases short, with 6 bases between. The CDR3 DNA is TGTGCCAGCTCACCAGGGGACGGCTACACCTTC. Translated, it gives CASSPGDGYTF. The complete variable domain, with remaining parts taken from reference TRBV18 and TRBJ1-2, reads NAGVMQNPRHLVRRRGQEARLRCSPMKGHSHVYWYRQLPEEGLKFMVYLQKENIIDESGMPKERFSAEFPKEGPSILRIQQVVRGDSAAYFCASSPGDGYTFGSGTRLTVV.

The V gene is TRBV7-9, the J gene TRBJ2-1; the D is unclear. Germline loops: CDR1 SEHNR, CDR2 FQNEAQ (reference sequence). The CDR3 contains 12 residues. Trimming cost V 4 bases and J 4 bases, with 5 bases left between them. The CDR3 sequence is CASSWRYNEQFF. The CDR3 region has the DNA TGTGCCAGCAGCTGGAGATACAATGAGCAGTTCTTC.

The CDR3 loop is CASSLGQILNQPQHF. The CDR3 nucleotides read TGTGCCAGCAGCTTGGGACAGATCCTTAATCAGCCCCAGCATTTT. The J gene is TRBJ1-5, the V gene TRBV5-8; D is perhaps TRBD1 (5 bases). Between the trimmed V and J ends, which lost 0 bases and 4 bases, there was a span of 11 bases. Germline-derived CDR1 and CDR2 are SGHTS and YDEGEE. This CDR3 spans 15 amino acids.

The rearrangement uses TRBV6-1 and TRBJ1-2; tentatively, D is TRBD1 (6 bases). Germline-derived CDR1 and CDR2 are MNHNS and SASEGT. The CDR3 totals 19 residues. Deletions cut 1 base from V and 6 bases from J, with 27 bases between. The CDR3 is CASSEEVKGFLGGNDGYTF. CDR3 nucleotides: TGTGCCAGCAGTGAAGAAGTGAAGGGTTTTCTGGGGGGCAACGATGGCTACACCTTC.